This T cell receptor (beta chain) was documented in a study of cytomegalovirus exposure and HLA in healthy donors. The PCR made use of 60 Vbeta and 13 Jbeta primers. Sequencing used immunoSEQ multiplex PCR; TCRdb keeps in-frame clones, though not all of them. In total, the table holds about 140,000 clones. Study outcomes and limitations: In a later analysis, at a false discovery rate of 0.05, approximately 16,000 TCR beta sequences were associated with HLA alleles.

The CDR3 extends over 14 amino acids. Trimming left V 3 bases short and J 10 bases short, with 13 bases between. CDR1 is MRHNA and CDR2 is SNTAGT in the germline V gene. As for this clone: Its specificity is not known.

Material for sequencing was PBMCs. The sequence was obtained from a man in his forties in good health and CMV-seronegative. The chain carries TRBV6-4 and TRBJ1-6, with D perhaps matching TRBD1 (6 bases). CDR3 protein: CASSEGGGRSPLHF. The CDR3 region has the DNA TGTGCCAGCAGTGAAGGGGGGGGAAGGTCACCCCTCCACTTT.